The 3 T cell receptor beta chains in this list originate from one sample, sequenced in a study of T cells after posttransplantation cyclophosphamide. Sequencing was performed with immunoSEQ multiplex PCR; in TCRdb, only in-frame clones are kept and a portion is missing. The sample yields approximately 35,000 clones, without any singletons. The specimen sequenced was PBMCs. The receptors were sampled from a girl between 10 and 17 years old in good health, CMV-negative, and a related stem cell transplant donor.

This clone appeared a few times. CDR3 in amino acids: CASSRTGSYEQYF. CDR3 nucleotides: TGTGCCAGCAGTAGGACAGGTTCCTACGAGCAGTACTTC. The chain recombines TRBV25-1 with TRBJ2-7; 7 positions agree with TRBD1. Germline CDR1 MGHDK, CDR2 SYGVNS. The V and J ends lost 5 bases and 1 base, in that order; junction bases with no gene match: 2. The CDR3 covers 13 residues.

In its sample, this clone was seen many times. The J gene is TRBJ2-5, the V gene TRBV6-5, with 7 bases matching TRBD1. The CDR3 runs 14 residues. Germline V gene data show CDR1 as MNHEY and CDR2 as SVGAGI. V was pared by 7 bases and J by 4 bases, with 9 bases of the junction left unmatched. The DNA for the CDR3 is TGTGCCAGCAATTTTCAGGGGGTCGGAGAGACCCAGTACTTC. It specifies CASNFQGVGETQYF.

This clone has ten or more counts. The chain combines TRBV4-2 with TRBJ2-1, with D perhaps TRBD2 (6 bases). Germline loops: CDR1 LGHNA, CDR2 YNFKEQ. The CDR3 runs to 17 residues. Trimming shortened V by 3 bases and J by 9 bases, and 24 bases separated the two germline ends. The CDR3 DNA reads as TGTGCCAGCAGCCATCCTCCGGTAGCGGTCCGGGCAGGTGAGCAGTTCTTC. Its protein product is CASSHPPVAVRAGEQFF.